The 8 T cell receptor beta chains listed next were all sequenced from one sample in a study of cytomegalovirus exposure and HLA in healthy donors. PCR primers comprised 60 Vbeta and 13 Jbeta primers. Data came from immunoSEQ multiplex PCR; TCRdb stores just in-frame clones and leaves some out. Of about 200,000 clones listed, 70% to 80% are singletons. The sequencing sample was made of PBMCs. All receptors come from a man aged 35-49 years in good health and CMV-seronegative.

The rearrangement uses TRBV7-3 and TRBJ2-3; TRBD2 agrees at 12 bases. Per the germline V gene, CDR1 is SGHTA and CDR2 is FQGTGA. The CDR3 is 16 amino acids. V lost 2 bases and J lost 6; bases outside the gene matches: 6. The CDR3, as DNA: TGTGCCAGCAGCTTACTAGCGGGGGGGCCAAGGGATACGCAGTATTTT. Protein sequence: CASSLLAGGPRDTQYF.

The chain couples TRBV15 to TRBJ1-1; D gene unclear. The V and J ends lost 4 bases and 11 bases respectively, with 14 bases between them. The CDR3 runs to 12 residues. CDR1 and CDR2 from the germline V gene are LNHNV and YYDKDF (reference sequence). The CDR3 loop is CATSTQVGRAFF. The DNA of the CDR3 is TGTGCCACCAGCACCCAGGTGGGTAGGGCTTTCTTT. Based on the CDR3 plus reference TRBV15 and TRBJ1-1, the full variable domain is DAMVIQNPRYQVTQFGKPVTLSCSQTLNHNVMYWYQQKSSQAPKLLFHYYDKDFNNEADTPDNFQSRRPNTSFCFLDIRSPGLGDTAMYLCATSTQVGRAFFGQGTRLTVV.

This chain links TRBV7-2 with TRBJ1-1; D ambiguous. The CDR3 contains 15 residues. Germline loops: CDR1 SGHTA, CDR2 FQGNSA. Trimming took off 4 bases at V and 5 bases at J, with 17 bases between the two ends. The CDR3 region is CASSSSGLAGTEAFF. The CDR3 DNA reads TGTGCCAGCAGCTCATCGGGCTTGGCGGGAACTGAAGCTTTCTTT.

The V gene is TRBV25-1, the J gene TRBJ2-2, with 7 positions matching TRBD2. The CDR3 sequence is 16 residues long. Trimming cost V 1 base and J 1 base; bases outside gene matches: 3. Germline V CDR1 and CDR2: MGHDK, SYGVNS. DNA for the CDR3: TGTGCCAGCAGTGAATTTGAGCGGGGGAACACCGGGGAGCTGTTTTTT. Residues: CASSEFERGNTGELFF.

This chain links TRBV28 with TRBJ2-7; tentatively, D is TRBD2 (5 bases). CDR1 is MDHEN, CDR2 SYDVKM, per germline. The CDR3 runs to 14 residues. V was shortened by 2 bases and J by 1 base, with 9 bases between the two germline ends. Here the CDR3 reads CASSLVGSSYEQYF. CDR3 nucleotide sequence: TGTGCCAGCAGTTTAGTGGGGAGTTCCTACGAGCAGTACTTC.

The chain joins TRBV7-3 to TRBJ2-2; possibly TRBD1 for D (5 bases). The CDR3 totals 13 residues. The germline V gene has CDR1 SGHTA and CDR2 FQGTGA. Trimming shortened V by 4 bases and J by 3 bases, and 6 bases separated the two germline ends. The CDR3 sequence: CASSSRDTGELFF. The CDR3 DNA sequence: TGTGCCAGCAGCTCCAGGGACACCGGGGAGCTGTTTTTT.

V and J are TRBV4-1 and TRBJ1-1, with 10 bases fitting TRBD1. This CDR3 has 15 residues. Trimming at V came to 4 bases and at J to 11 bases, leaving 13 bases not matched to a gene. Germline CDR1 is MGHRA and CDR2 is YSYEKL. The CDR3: CASSLNLGTGEWAFF. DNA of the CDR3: TGCGCCAGCAGCCTAAATCTGGGGACAGGGGAATGGGCTTTCTTT.

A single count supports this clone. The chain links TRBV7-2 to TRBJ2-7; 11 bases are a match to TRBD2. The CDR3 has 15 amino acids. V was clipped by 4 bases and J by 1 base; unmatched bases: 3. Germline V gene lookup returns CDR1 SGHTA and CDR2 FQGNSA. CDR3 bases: TGTGCCAGCAGCTCTACTAGCGGGGGTTCCTACGAGCAGTACTTC. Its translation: CASSSTSGGSYEQYF.